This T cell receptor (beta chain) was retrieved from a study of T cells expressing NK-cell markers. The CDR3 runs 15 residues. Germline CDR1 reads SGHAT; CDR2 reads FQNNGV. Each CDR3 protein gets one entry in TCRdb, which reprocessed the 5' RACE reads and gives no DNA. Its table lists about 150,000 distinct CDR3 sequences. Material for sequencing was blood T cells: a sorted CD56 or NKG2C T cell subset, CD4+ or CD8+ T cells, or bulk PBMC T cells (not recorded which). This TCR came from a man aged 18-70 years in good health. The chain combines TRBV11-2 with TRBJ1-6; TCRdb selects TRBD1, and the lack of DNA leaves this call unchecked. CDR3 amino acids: CASRSDPRGAAPLHF.